Each of the 30 T cell receptor beta chains below was sequenced from the same sample in a study of blood T cell repertoires in COVID-19. Clones were read by immunoSEQ multiplex PCR, and TCRdb kept only the in-frame ones, dropping some. Among roughly 130,000 clones listed, 84% were seen once. Sequencing used peripheral blood. The source is a woman in her twenties or thirties who had recovered from COVID-19.

The rearrangement joins TRBV3-1 (or the pseudogene TRBV3-2) to TRBJ2-4; D remains ambiguous. CDR1 and CDR2 from the germline V gene are LGHDT and YNNKEL (reference sequence). The germline V and J ends were trimmed by 4 bases and 0 bases, with 13 bases remaining between them. The CDR3 contains 16 residues. The CDR3 here is CASSPSDTLAKNIQYF. The CDR3 DNA follows: TGTGCCAGCAGCCCCAGTGACACCTTAGCCAAAAACATTCAGTACTTC.

This chain connects TRBV6-1 to TRBJ2-3, with TRBD2 matching over 7 bases. CDR1 is MNHNS, CDR2 SASEGT, per germline. V shed 2 bases and J 6 bases; nucleotides not matched to a gene: 11. This CDR3 is 16 amino acids long. The CDR3 protein is CASSESWAGARDTQYF. The CDR3 region has the DNA TGTGCCAGCAGTGAATCGTGGGCGGGAGCCAGGGATACGCAGTATTTT.

CDR3 protein: CASSALANTGELFF. CDR3 sequence (DNA): TGTGCCAGCAGCGCACTAGCGAACACCGGGGAGCTGTTTTTT. The chain has TRBV3-1 (or the pseudogene TRBV3-2) and TRBJ2-2; D perhaps matches TRBD2 (5 bases). V dropped 5 bases and J dropped 0 bases, with 7 bases sitting between them. Germline values: CDR1 LGHDT, CDR2 YNNKEL (reference sequence). The CDR3 runs 14 residues.

The rearrangement uses TRBV7-3 and TRBJ2-7; 9 bases fit TRBD1. The ends lost 3 bases at V and 6 bases at J; junction bases unmatched: 9. This CDR3 contains 15 residues. Germline CDR1 and CDR2: SGHTA and FQGTGA. The CDR3 nucleotides read TGTGCCAGCAGCTTGGATAGGACAGGGGTATCCGAGCAGTACTTC. Encoded protein: CASSLDRTGVSEQYF.

The sample holds one count of this clone. V is TRBV10-1 and J is TRBJ1-6; no firm D call. The CDR3 runs to 13 residues. The germline V and J ends were trimmed by 0 bases and 8 bases, with 5 bases remaining between them. CDR1 and CDR2 (germline): WNHNN, SYGVQD (reference sequence). The chain's CDR3 is CASSESDYSPLHF. CDR3 coding DNA: TGCGCCAGCAGTGAGTCGGACTATTCACCCCTCCACTTT.

This clone was found once. This chain links TRBV7-3 with TRBJ2-2; 8 bases are a match to TRBD2. The V gene's germline CDR1 is SGHTA and CDR2 FQGTGA. J lost 0 bases, V lost 4 bases, and 4 bases had no gene match. The CDR3 covers 16 residues. CDR3 sequence (DNA): TGTGCCAGCAGCTCCTTAGCGGGGTCGAACACCGGGGAGCTGTTTTTT. Protein: CASSSLAGSNTGELFF. The variable domain in full, completed from reference TRBV7-3 and TRBJ2-2, reads GAGVSQTPSNKVTEKGKYVELRCDPISGHTALYWYRQSLGQGPEFLIYFQGTGAADDSGLPNDRFFAVRPEGSVSTLKIQRTERGDSAVYLCASSSLAGSNTGELFFGEGSRLTVL.

This clone was seen just once. V and J are TRBV7-8 and TRBJ1-4; 7 bases are shared with TRBD1. The length of the CDR3 is 15 residues. Per the germline V gene, CDR1 is SGHVS and CDR2 is FQNEAQ. The ends lost 5 bases at V and 5 bases at J; junction bases unmatched: 8. The DNA of the CDR3 is TGTGCCAGCAGCCCAGGGACAGCCTACAATGAAAAACTGTTTTTT. It yields the protein CASSPGTAYNEKLFF.

The genes are TRBV18 and TRBJ1-5; 9 bases align to TRBD1. The length of the CDR3 is 20 residues. Germline V lookup: CDR1 KGHSH, CDR2 LQKENI. The junction had 13 bases not matched to a gene; V was cut back by 0 bases and J by 1 base. In DNA, the CDR3 is TGTGCCAGCTCACCACCGGGAGCCTTAGGACAGGGGAGCAGCAATCAGCCCCAGCATTTT. Its translation: CASSPPGALGQGSSNQPQHF.

J is TRBJ2-1 and V is TRBV24-1; D is unclear. The ends were cut back, 3 bases at V and 6 bases at J, with 14 bases in the middle. Germline CDR1 KGHDR, CDR2 SFDVKD. CDR3 size: 15 residues. The CDR3: CATSDPTSKRNEQFF. The CDR3 coding sequence is TGTGCCACCAGTGATCCGACGAGCAAGCGCAATGAGCAGTTCTTC.

The chain employs TRBV7-2 and TRBJ2-5, with TRBD2 as a possible D gene (5 bases). CDR3 length: 14 amino acids. Germline values: CDR1 SGHTA, CDR2 FQGNSA. V shed 4 bases and J shed 2 bases, with 11 bases lying between them. The CDR3 loop is CASSSRSGQETQYF. DNA of the CDR3: TGTGCCAGCAGCTCCCGGTCGGGACAAGAGACCCAGTACTTC.

The chain combines TRBV30 with TRBJ1-2, with D tentatively TRBD1 (6 bases). The V end was cut by 8 bases, the J end by 4 bases, with 14 bases between. CDR1 is GTSNPN and CDR2 is SVGIG in the germline V gene (reference sequence). The CDR3 runs 12 residues. DNA of the CDR3: TGTGCCGGGACACACACAGTCTATGGCTACACCTTC. Amino acids: CAGTHTVYGYTF.

The chain links TRBV2 to TRBJ1-6; D possibly corresponds to TRBD1 (5 bases). The CDR3 has 13 residues. Per germline, CDR1 SNHLY and CDR2 FYNNEI. The V end lost 7 bases, the J end lost 8 bases, and 12 bases lay between the germline ends. The CDR3 coding sequence is TGTGCCAGCAACTCAGGGATAGATTCACCCCTCCACTTT. Translated, it gives CASNSGIDSPLHF.

This clone was counted a single time. The rearrangement joins TRBV3-1 (or the pseudogene TRBV3-2) to TRBJ1-4; 8 nucleotides line up with TRBD1. The CDR3 spans 16 residues. The J segment lost 4 bases and the V segment lost 2 bases, leaving 6 bases of the junction unmatched. Germline CDR1 LGHDT, CDR2 YNNKEL (reference sequence). For the CDR3, the DNA is TGTGCCAGCAGCCAACGGACAGGGTACGGTAATGAAAAACTGTTTTTT. It is translated as CASSQRTGYGNEKLFF.

The genes are TRBV6-5 and TRBJ2-3; TRBD1 matches at 7 bases. Germline CDR1 and CDR2: MNHEY and SVGAGI. V shed 6 bases, J shed 4 bases, and the junction held 7 bases outside the gene matches. The CDR3 has 14 residues. The CDR3 nucleotides read TGTGCCAGCAGCCGCGGACAGGAATCAGATACGCAGTATTTT. It is translated as CASSRGQESDTQYF.

The V gene is TRBV2, the J gene TRBJ2-7, with D possibly being TRBD1 (6 bases). Germline V gives CDR1 SNHLY, CDR2 FYNNEI. Trimming stripped 2 bases from V and 0 bases from J, with 11 bases between. CDR3 size: 15 residues. CDR3 residues: CASSESGTISYEQYF. The CDR3 DNA sequence: TGTGCCAGCAGTGAATCGGGGACAATCTCCTACGAGCAGTACTTC.

The J gene is TRBJ2-7, the V gene TRBV6-6; D might be TRBD1 (6 bases). This CDR3 contains 15 residues. Looked up from germline, CDR1 is MNHNY and CDR2 is SVGAGI (reference sequence). V lost 0 bases, J lost 0 bases, and 9 bases lay in between. The CDR3 nucleotides are TGTGCCAGCAGTTACTCTACAGGGTTCTCCTACGAGCAGTACTTC. This translates into CASSYSTGFSYEQYF.

The chain links TRBV7-3 to TRBJ2-4; D ambiguous. The V end lost 2 bases, the J end lost 4 bases, and 12 bases lay between the germline ends. The CDR3 is made up of 15 amino acids. Looked up from germline, CDR1 is SGHTA and CDR2 is FQGTGA. CDR3 bases: TGTGCCAGCAGCTTAGACGGCACAGCTAAAAACATTCAGTACTTC. This encodes CASSLDGTAKNIQYF.

The chain is built from TRBV6-5 and TRBJ1-1; TRBD1 aligns across 8 bases. V dropped 2 bases and J dropped 1; count of bases not matched to a gene: 3. The CDR3 loop spans 15 amino acids. CDR1 is MNHEY, CDR2 SVGAGI, per germline. As DNA, the CDR3 is TGTGCCAGCAGTTACGGGGACAGGAGGAACACTGAAGCTTTCTTT. Translation: CASSYGDRRNTEAFF.

The chain recombines TRBV5-5 with TRBJ1-1, with a tentative D call TRBD1 (6 bases). CDR3 size: 13 residues. V was trimmed by 8 bases and J by 8 bases, leaving 19 bases between them. Germline V CDR1 and CDR2: SGHKS, YYEKEE (reference sequence). Here the CDR3 DNA reads TGTGCCAGTTTTTCCCGTCGGACAGAAGAAGCTTTCTTT. Protein product: CASFSRRTEEAFF. Combining the CDR3 with reference TRBV5-5 and TRBJ1-1 gives the whole variable domain DAGVTQSPTHLIKTRGQQVTLRCSPISGHKSVSWYQQVLGQGPQFIFQYYEKEERGRGNFPDRFSARQFPNYSSELNVNALLLGDSALYLCASFSRRTEEAFFGQGTRLTVV.

The V gene is TRBV28, the J gene TRBJ2-7; 9 nucleotides agree with TRBD1. Trimming removed 6 bases from V and 6 bases from J; junction bases left unmatched: 0. CDR1 is MDHEN, CDR2 SYDVKM, per germline. This CDR3 spans 11 amino acids. CDR3 sequence: CASRTGGEQYF. CDR3 in DNA: TGTGCCAGCAGGACAGGGGGCGAGCAGTACTTC.

The chain links TRBV27 to TRBJ1-5; no clear D. With 7 bases removed from V and 2 bases from J, the gap between germline ends came to 6 bases. Per the germline V gene, CDR1 is MNHEY and CDR2 is SMNVEV (reference sequence). The CDR3 is made up of 12 amino acids. The CDR3 nucleotides are TGTGCCAGCAAGCAGGGCAATCAGCCCCAGCATTTT. This sequence encodes CASKQGNQPQHF.

V usage is TRBV11-3 and J usage is TRBJ2-5; D is possibly TRBD1 (5 bases). Germline loops: CDR1 SGHNT, CDR2 YENEEA. V gave up 5 bases and J gave up 2 bases, with 6 bases separating them. The CDR3 is 12 amino acids. Here the CDR3 reads CASSRGQETQYF. DNA for the CDR3: TGTGCCAGCAGCAGGGGACAAGAGACCCAGTACTTC.

A word on this clone: The sample contains more than one DNA sequence encoding this CDR3. The V gene is TRBV19, the J gene TRBJ2-7, with 11 bases identical to TRBD2. V dropped 5 bases and J dropped 2; count of bases not matched to a gene: 2. CDR3 size: 14 residues. Germline values: CDR1 LNHDA, CDR2 SQIVND (reference sequence). The CDR3 bases are TGTGCCAGTAGTGTAGCGGGAGGGCCCTACGAGCAGTACTTC. The encoded protein is CASSVAGGPYEQYF. Drawing the rest from reference TRBV19 and TRBJ2-7, the complete variable domain is DGGITQSPKYLFRKEGQNVTLSCEQNLNHDAMYWYRQDPGQGLRLIYYSQIVNDFQKGDIAEGYSVSREKKESFPLTVTSAQKNPTAFYLCASSVAGGPYEQYFGPGTRLTVT.

V and J are TRBV12-5 and TRBJ1-5; TRBD1 is a possible D gene (5 bases). CDR1 is LGHNT and CDR2 is FRNRAP in the germline V gene. Trimming shortened V by 3 bases and J by 0 bases, and 18 bases separated the two germline ends. The CDR3 length is 18 residues. The chain's CDR3 is CASGFAFVGQGSNQPQHF. The CDR3 DNA sequence: TGTGCTAGTGGTTTTGCCTTCGTAGGGCAGGGTAGCAATCAGCCCCAGCATTTT.

The chain recombines TRBV6-2 or TRBV6-3 with TRBJ2-1, with 9 bases matching TRBD1. Losses at the gene ends were 6 bases for V and 3 bases for J; bases not matched to a gene: 24. CDR3 length: 21 residues. Germline CDR1 and CDR2: MNHEY and SVGEGT. The CDR3 bases are TGTGCCAGCAGCCGCCAGGCGACCGGGACAGGGAGAGGTGGTGTCTACAATGAGCAGTTCTTC. As protein: CASSRQATGTGRGGVYNEQFF.

This rearrangement joins TRBV6-2 or TRBV6-3 to TRBJ2-7; 10 nucleotides agree with TRBD1. After removal of 2 bases from V and 2 bases from J, the junction contained 6 bases not matched to a gene. The CDR3 is 16 residues long. The V gene's germline CDR1 is MNHEY and CDR2 SVGEGT. In DNA, the CDR3 is TGTGCCAGCAGTTACGGGGACAGGGGTAGCCCCTACGAGCAGTACTTC. Translated, it gives CASSYGDRGSPYEQYF.

The genes are TRBV27 and TRBJ2-1; 14 bases align to TRBD2. The V segment lost 5 bases and the J segment 7 bases; nucleotides outside the gene matches: 7. This CDR3 has 16 amino acids. Per the germline V gene, CDR1 is MNHEY and CDR2 is SMNVEV (reference sequence). The CDR3 sequence is CASSPPGLAGVNEQFF. The CDR3 DNA reads TGTGCCAGCAGTCCACCGGGACTAGCGGGAGTGAATGAGCAGTTCTTC.

The chain joins TRBV19 to TRBJ2-3, with TRBD1 identical over 7 bases. This CDR3 has 14 residues. Germline V lookup: CDR1 LNHDA, CDR2 SQIVND (reference sequence). V dropped 4 bases and J dropped 3; count of bases not matched to a gene: 4. In DNA, the CDR3 is TGTGCCAGTAGTACCTGGGACAGAACAGATACGCAGTATTTT. Protein: CASSTWDRTDTQYF.

This sequence joins TRBV6-5 and TRBJ1-2; tentatively, D is TRBD1 (5 bases). V was shortened by 0 bases and J by 6 bases, with 11 bases between the two germline ends. CDR1 is MNHEY and CDR2 is SVGAGI in the germline V gene. This CDR3 contains 14 residues. The CDR3 sequence: CASSYSSREDGYTF. The CDR3 region has the DNA TGTGCCAGCAGTTACTCGAGCAGGGAGGATGGCTACACCTTC.

V gene TRBV7-2 combines with J gene TRBJ1-1; D perhaps matches TRBD1 (5 bases). Germline values: CDR1 SGHTA, CDR2 FQGNSA. V dropped 6 bases and J dropped 4 bases, with 18 bases sitting between them. This CDR3 is built from 15 residues. DNA of the CDR3: TGTGCCAGCAGGCTCGAGGGGCAGGGAGGCACTGAAGCTTTCTTT. Amino acid sequence: CASRLEGQGGTEAFF.